The 2 T cell receptor beta chains given below trace back to one sample, sequenced in a study of metastatic and nonmetastatic thyroid tumors. Using MiXCR, TCRdb re-called clones from the PCR reads. Of several thousand clones in the sample, around 28% were seen once. Every patient underwent thyroid surgery untreated. Sequenced material: tumor tissue. The receptors come from a female donor with papillary thyroid cancer or a benign thyroid nodule (not recorded which). Some clones in this sample may be carry-over from other donors' samples.

The chain links TRBV30 to TRBJ2-7; 7 nucleotides agree with TRBD2. CDR3 length: 13 residues. The junction had 2 bases not matched to a gene; V was cut back by 2 bases and J by 1 base. Per germline, CDR1 GTSNPN and CDR2 SVGIG (reference sequence). The CDR3 DNA reads as TGTGCCTGGAGTCTAGCGGTTTCCTACGAGCAGTACTTC. It codes for CAWSLAVSYEQYF.

The rearrangement uses TRBV6-1 and TRBJ1-5, with 9 bases matching TRBD1. Unmatched junction bases numbered 17, after V lost 4 bases and J lost 7 bases. Germline values: CDR1 MNHNS, CDR2 SASEGT. The CDR3 totals 18 residues. This chain's CDR3 is CASSAPVPGQGAWQPQHF. The DNA of the CDR3 is TGTGCCAGCAGTGCTCCCGTTCCGGGACAGGGAGCGTGGCAGCCCCAGCATTTT.